This record looks at one T cell receptor (beta chain) sequence and its context. No cognate antigen has been identified for it. No quality values exist for individual bases; no much larger clone is one base distant. A distance of 21 bases separates the germline ends of V and J, which lose 5 bases and 5 bases respectively. Inclusive of the bounding cysteine and phenylalanine, the CDR3 is 16 residues long. The sequence is cut down to CDR3 DNA, 48 bases in frame from base 1. CDR1 and CDR2 were assigned from the germline V gene as MNHEY and SVGEGT. This sample was included in a study of blood T cell repertoires in COVID-19 (TCRdb year 2020). Context from the whole study: Samples covering the acute and convalescent phases of COVID-19 were provided by collaborators in the United States, Italy and Spain. The repertoires were made available in a free public database intended to serve as a resource for research on the immune response to SARS-CoV-2. The prospective study material was composed of cDNA or gDNA derived from T cells, B-cell-depleted T cells, or PBMCs. Samples were obtained from the ongoing ImmuneRACE study (first 160 participants) and from over 1,000 subjects provided by 6 global collaborators. Subjects who had been exposed to COVID-19, were actively infected with it, or had recovered from it provided the deeply sampled blood TCRbeta repertoires that made up the dataset. Where HLA class I and class II types were available, the types were taken from metadata supplied by the sample provider, not from assay-based typing. Nearly every sample came with metadata listing a de-identified subject ID, COVID-19 status, age in years and sex.

The immunoSEQ Assay, a bias-controlled multiplex PCR, was used to amplify TCRbeta CDR3 regions from genomic DNA. The paper's data handling went like this. Within the assay, amplification of reference gene primers was used to estimate how many nucleated cells each sample contained. To quantify the absolute abundance of each unique TCRbeta CDR3 rearrangement, sequence reads were collapsed and filtered. For each sample, productive Simpson clonality was calculated as the square root of Simpson's diversity index over productive rearrangements. This immuneACCESS table, as held by TCRdb, lists in-frame sequences with V and J called but not all clones. Of the missing ones, under half trace to an unresolved V gene in checked studies; the others have no known cause. The V and J calls and clone size were taken over from that table, and D and trimming were inferred from the DNA. In this sample the table shows tens of thousands of clones, roughly 85% of which occur a single time. Together, the top ten hold less than 5% of the sample.

General findings and caveats noted by the study authors: The amount of clinical and demographic metadata varied by source and participant and was provided uncurated.

Whole blood was collected in K2EDTA tubes by collaborating institutions according to the institutions' own protocols. Collaborator samples were shipped for TCRbeta analysis as frozen whole blood, isolated PBMCs, or DNA extracted from either sample type. This clonotype originated in a woman in her seventies with acute or convalescent COVID-19. The chain uses TRBV6-2 or TRBV6-3 and TRBJ1-2; TRBD1 is perhaps the D gene, given 5 matching bases. The sample was peripheral blood. The CDR3 loop reads CASSTREQAPAYGYTF. The DNA sequence is as follows: TGTGCCAGCAGTACGAGAGAACAGGCGCCGGCGTATGGCTACACCTTC.